A single sample is the source of the 29 T cell receptor beta chains below, sequenced in a study of cytomegalovirus exposure and HLA in healthy donors. Primers: 60 Vbeta forward and 13 Jbeta reverse. Here immunoSEQ multiplex PCR was the method, and the copy in TCRdb shows in-frame clones only, minus some. This table holds about 160,000 clones, roughly 80% found once. Specimen: PBMCs. These receptors all stem from a woman in her thirties or forties in good health and CMV-seronegative.

The chain combines TRBV28 with TRBJ2-5, with D possibly matching TRBD1 (5 bases). The J call may not be correct, given that the DNA end is closer to TRBJ2-7. This CDR3 has 15 amino acids. Germline V gene data show CDR1 as MDHEN and CDR2 as SYDVKM. The DNA for the CDR3 is TGTGCCAGCATCACTCATCAGGGAAGTCGCTACGAGCAGTACTTC. This sequence encodes CASITHQGSRYEQYF.

This rearrangement joins TRBV6-6 to TRBJ1-4; TRBD1 matches 11 bases. The CDR3 loop spans 14 amino acids. Trimming took 6 bases from V and 8 from J; bases not matched to a gene: 5. Germline CDR1 is MNHNY and CDR2 is SVGAGI (reference sequence). The CDR3 reads CASSRTGGGEKLFF. The CDR3 region has the DNA TGTGCCAGCAGCCGGACAGGGGGCGGGGAAAAACTGTTTTTT.

DNA for the CDR3: TGTGCCAGCAGCTCAAGACTGGAGACCTACAATGAGCAGTTCTTC. Protein sequence: CASSSRLETYNEQFF. The chain has TRBV7-9 and TRBJ2-1; no reliable D call. V was cut by 4 bases and J by 2 bases, with 12 bases left in between. The CDR3 sequence is 15 residues long. Germline V gene sequence: CDR1 SEHNR, CDR2 FQNEAQ (reference sequence).

The genes are TRBV15 and TRBJ2-6, with D uncertain. Trimming removed 0 bases at V and 3 bases at J, with 6 bases between. Germline V CDR1 and CDR2: LNHNV, YYDKDF (reference sequence). This CDR3 comprises 15 residues. CDR3 sequence reads: CATSRDRVGANVLTF. The DNA of the CDR3 is TGTGCCACCAGCAGAGATCGTGTTGGGGCCAACGTCCTGACTTTC.

CDR3 loop: CASSQGGRGRIDEQFF. DNA of the CDR3: TGCGCCAGCAGCCAAGGGGGGCGGGGGCGCATAGATGAGCAGTTCTTC. The gene calls are TRBV4-1 and TRBJ2-1, with a tentative D call TRBD2 (7 bases). The CDR3 is 16 amino acids. The germline gives CDR1 MGHRA, CDR2 YSYEKL. Trimming took 1 base from V and 8 from J, leaving 18 bases between them.

The CDR3 coding sequence is TGTGCCAGCAGCTTCTCTTCGCGGGGCAACCAAGAGACCCAGTACTTC. It yields the protein CASSFSSRGNQETQYF. The genes are TRBV7-2 and TRBJ2-5, with a tentative D call TRBD2 (6 bases). The germline V gene has CDR1 SGHTA and CDR2 FQGNSA. V lost 3 bases, J lost 0 bases, and 14 bases lay in between. The CDR3 extends over 16 amino acids.

The CDR3 here is CASSSSRGIGQFF. The DNA of the CDR3 is TGTGCCAGCAGTTCTAGCAGGGGAATAGGGCAGTTCTTC. The rearrangement joins TRBV2 to TRBJ2-1; TRBD1 is a possible D gene (6 bases). The CDR3 has 13 amino acids. Trimming took 5 bases from V and 12 from J, leaving 17 bases between them. The germline V gene encodes CDR1 SNHLY and CDR2 FYNNEI.

This rearrangement joins TRBV19 to TRBJ1-2; 7 nucleotides align to TRBD1. This CDR3 has 14 residues. The junction had 4 bases not matched to a gene; V was cut back by 6 bases and J by 0 bases. Germline CDR1 reads LNHDA; CDR2 reads SQIVND (reference sequence). The CDR3 here is CASRQGGANYGYTF. The CDR3 DNA is TGTGCCAGTAGGCAGGGGGGAGCTAACTATGGCTACACCTTC.

The chain couples TRBV19 to TRBJ2-7, with 14 bases fitting TRBD2. There are 17 residues in the CDR3. With V trimmed by 6 bases and J by 0 bases, 7 bases remained unmatched. From germline, CDR1 is LNHDA and CDR2 SQIVND (reference sequence). CDR3 bases: TGTGCCAGTAGAGGGACTAGCGGGGGTGAAAGCTCCTACGAGCAGTACTTC. Its protein product is CASRGTSGGESSYEQYF.

A single count supports this clone. CDR3 sequence reads: CASRPKPQGNTEAFF. Written as DNA, the CDR3 is TGCGCCAGCAGGCCGAAACCACAGGGGAACACTGAAGCTTTCTTT. The rearrangement uses TRBV5-1 and TRBJ1-1; TRBD1 is a possible D gene (6 bases). Trimming cost V 5 bases and J 1 base, with 15 bases left between them. The CDR3 runs 15 residues. From germline, CDR1 is SGHRS and CDR2 YFSETQ.

The rearrangement uses TRBV9 and TRBJ2-7, with unresolved D. Deletions cut 4 bases from V and 7 bases from J, with 18 bases between. Germline V gene sequence: CDR1 SGDLS, CDR2 YYNGEE. There are 14 residues in the CDR3. CDR3 region: CASSTDQEPWEQYF. The CDR3 bases are TGTGCCAGCAGCACTGACCAGGAACCCTGGGAGCAGTACTTC.

This chain joins TRBV5-1 and TRBJ2-5, with D possibly matching TRBD1 (6 bases). The length of the CDR3 is 12 residues. Germline V lookup: CDR1 SGHRS, CDR2 YFSETQ. V lost 4 bases to trimming and J lost 5 bases, with 9 bases between them. As DNA, the CDR3 is TGCGCCAGCAGCGTAACAGGGGAGACCCAGTACTTC. Amino acid sequence: CASSVTGETQYF.

This chain joins TRBV11-3 and TRBJ1-1, with 7 bases fitting TRBD1. Losses at the gene ends were 3 bases for V and 11 bases for J; bases not matched to a gene: 18. The CDR3 sequence is 16 residues long. The germline gives CDR1 SGHNT, CDR2 YENEEA. The CDR3 loop reads CASSLNPGTEAPEAFF. In DNA form, the CDR3 reads TGTGCCAGCAGCTTGAATCCCGGGACAGAAGCCCCGGAGGCTTTCTTT.

The CDR3 DNA is TGTGCCAGTAGTATAGGGGGGACTAGCGGGGGACAAGAGACCCAGTACTTC. It is translated as CASSIGGTSGGQETQYF. The genes are TRBV19 and TRBJ2-5, with 14 positions matching TRBD2. This CDR3 is 17 amino acids long. Trimming cost V 1 base and J 2 bases; bases outside gene matches: 3. Germline CDR1 is LNHDA and CDR2 is SQIVND (reference sequence).

The chain recombines TRBV11-2 with TRBJ1-1, with D unresolved. CDR1 is SGHAT and CDR2 is FQNNGV in the germline V gene. V was shortened by 1 base and J by 4 bases, with 16 bases between the two germline ends. This CDR3 comprises 16 residues. The CDR3 DNA reads as TGTGCCAGCAGCTTAGGTCCTTCGGTCACGGGCACTGAAGCTTTCTTT. Its protein is CASSLGPSVTGTEAFF.

The J gene is TRBJ1-3, the V gene TRBV5-4; D not certain. The V end was cut by 4 bases, the J end by 0 bases, with 8 bases between. This CDR3 has 14 amino acids. From germline, CDR1 is SGHNT and CDR2 YYREEE (reference sequence). CDR3 amino acids: CASSKQDSGNTIYF. CDR3 coding DNA: TGTGCCAGCAGCAAACAAGACTCTGGAAACACCATATATTTT.

The rearrangement uses TRBV4-1 and TRBJ2-7; 11 bases match TRBD2. With 4 bases clipped from V and 5 bases from J, the junction kept 10 bases outside the gene matches. In germline, CDR1 is MGHRA, CDR2 YSYEKL. CDR3 length equals 16 residues. For the CDR3, the DNA is TGCGCCAGCAGCCGCTATACTAGCGGGGGAATCGACGAGCAGTACTTC. Its translation is CASSRYTSGGIDEQYF.

V usage is TRBV7-9 and J usage is TRBJ2-7; perhaps TRBD1 as D (6 bases). Germline lookup yields CDR1 SEHNR and CDR2 FQNEAQ (reference sequence). The V and J ends lost 5 bases and 2 bases respectively, with 16 bases between them. There are 15 residues in the CDR3. DNA of the CDR3: TGTGCCAGCAGCCCAGGGGCCAACGACCCCTACGAGCAGTACTTC. This codes for CASSPGANDPYEQYF. The whole variable domain, remainder taken from reference TRBV7-9 and TRBJ2-7, is DTGVSQNPRHKITKRGQNVTFRCDPISEHNRLYWYRQTLGQGPEFLTYFQNEAQLEKSRLLSDRFSAERPKGSFSTLEIQRTEQGDSAMYLCASSPGANDPYEQYFGPGTRLTVT.

J is TRBJ2-7 and V is TRBV5-1; 11 nucleotides agree with TRBD1. CDR1 SGHRS and CDR2 YFSETQ come from the germline V gene. The CDR3 is made up of 15 amino acids. Losses at the gene ends were 4 bases for V and 5 bases for J; bases not matched to a gene: 8. The CDR3 DNA reads as TGCGCCAGCAGCCCTCGGACAGGGGGCATGAACGAGCAGTACTTC. Translating gives CASSPRTGGMNEQYF.

The chain joins TRBV4-1 to TRBJ1-6; no clear D gene. The CDR3 is 18 amino acids. The germline gives CDR1 MGHRA, CDR2 YSYEKL. V was clipped by 0 bases and J by 4 bases, with 16 bases between them. The CDR3: CASSQDSFGTGYNSPLHF. The CDR3 bases are TGCGCCAGCAGCCAAGACTCTTTCGGTACGGGGTATAATTCACCCCTCCACTTT.

The V call is TRBV5-8, the J call TRBJ2-2; 8 bases align to TRBD1. Germline CDR1 reads SGHTS; CDR2 reads YDEGEE. V dropped 7 bases and J dropped 1; count of bases not matched to a gene: 6. The CDR3 covers 15 residues. The CDR3 region has the DNA TGTGCCAGCTCACAGGGACAGGTGAACACCGGGGAGCTGTTTTTT. This sequence encodes CASSQGQVNTGELFF. The full variable domain, rest sourced from reference TRBV5-8 and TRBJ2-2, is EAGVTQSPTHLIKTRGQQATLRCSPISGHTSVYWYQQALGLGLQFLLWYDEGEERNRGNFPPRFSGRQFPNYSSELNVNALELEDSALYLCASSQGQVNTGELFFGEGSRLTVL.

The CDR3 here is CASSFGVETQYF. In DNA form, the CDR3 reads TGCGCCAGCAGCTTCGGGGTAGAGACCCAGTACTTC. V is TRBV5-1 and J is TRBJ2-5; a weak D match, TRBD2 (5 bases). The V gene lost 2 bases and the J gene lost 4 bases, with 6 bases spanning the gap. The length of the CDR3 is 12 residues. Germline CDR1 SGHRS, CDR2 YFSETQ.

This clone appeared once. The chain couples TRBV2 to TRBJ1-1; D is unclear. This CDR3 has 12 amino acids. Trimming left V 2 bases short and J 8 bases short, with 9 bases between. In germline, CDR1 is SNHLY, CDR2 FYNNEI. The CDR3 reads CASSERSGEAFF. The CDR3 DNA follows: TGTGCCAGCAGTGAAAGGTCGGGGGAAGCTTTCTTT.

The V gene is TRBV27, the J gene TRBJ2-5; 14 bases map to TRBD2. V dropped 4 bases and J dropped 5; count of bases not matched to a gene: 9. Germline V lookup: CDR1 MNHEY, CDR2 SMNVEV (reference sequence). CDR3 length equals 17 residues. The DNA of the CDR3 is TGTGCCAGCAGTTCCCCGACTAGCGGGGGGGCCCGGGAGACCCAGTACTTC. Residues: CASSSPTSGGARETQYF.

This clone was observed a handful of times. CDR3 region: CASREGLRADTGELFF. The CDR3 DNA sequence: TGTGCCAGCAGGGAGGGTCTGAGGGCCGACACCGGGGAGCTGTTTTTT. The chain links TRBV2 to TRBJ2-2; tentative D call: TRBD2 (6 bases). Deletions cut 6 bases from V and 3 bases from J, with 17 bases between. The CDR3 contains 16 residues. Germline V gene sequence: CDR1 SNHLY, CDR2 FYNNEI.

This clone was recorded a few times. The V call is TRBV5-1, the J call TRBJ2-1; 8 bases are shared with TRBD2. Per the germline V gene, CDR1 is SGHRS and CDR2 is YFSETQ. The V gene end was trimmed by 0 bases and the J gene end by 10 bases; junction bases not matched to a gene: 3. This CDR3 has 13 residues. CDR3 sequence (DNA): TGCGCCAGCAGCTTGGTGCTAGCGGGCGAGCAGTTCTTC. It translates to CASSLVLAGEQFF. Together with reference TRBV5-1 and TRBJ2-1, the CDR3 gives the full variable domain: KAGVTQTPRYLIKTRGQQVTLSCSPISGHRSVSWYQQTPGQGLQFLFEYFSETQRNKGNFPGRFSGRQFSNSRSEMNVSTLELGDSALYLCASSLVLAGEQFFGPGTRLTVL.

This sequence joins TRBV5-1 and TRBJ2-7, with TRBD2 matching over 7 bases. V lost 3 bases to trimming and J lost 5 bases; unmatched junction nucleotides: 11. The CDR3 covers 15 residues. Germline V gene data show CDR1 as SGHRS and CDR2 as YFSETQ. CDR3 sequence: CASSWGGSTADEQYF. In DNA form, the CDR3 reads TGCGCCAGCAGCTGGGGGGGGTCGACGGCGGACGAGCAGTACTTC.

The rearrangement uses TRBV10-1 and TRBJ2-2; 8 bases map to TRBD1. CDR1 and CDR2 (germline): WNHNN, SYGVQD (reference sequence). V shed 6 bases, J shed 4 bases, and the junction held 1 base outside the gene matches. The CDR3 is 13 amino acids. The CDR3 is CASRTGVTGELFF. CDR3 coding DNA: TGCGCCAGCAGGACAGGGGTCACCGGGGAGCTGTTTTTT.

This chain uses TRBV4-1 with TRBJ1-3, with D tentatively TRBD1 (5 bases). The V end lost 0 bases, the J end lost 4 bases, and 10 bases lay between the germline ends. This CDR3 region has 15 residues. The germline gives CDR1 MGHRA, CDR2 YSYEKL. This CDR3 reads CASSQEGQKGNTIYF. The CDR3 region has the DNA TGCGCCAGCAGCCAAGAGGGGCAGAAGGGAAACACCATATATTTT.